Sequencing of this T cell receptor (beta chain) was carried out in a study of blood T cell repertoires in COVID-19. Background on the study: Donors in the United States, Italy and Spain gave samples during acute or convalescent COVID-19. PBMCs, B-cell-depleted T cells, or T cells were the source of the cDNA or gDNA that made up the material.

In the authors' workflow: Reference gene primers were amplified, and this amplification served to estimate nucleated cell counts. Libraries were prepared by immunoSEQ multiplex PCR; TCRdb keeps only in-frame clonotypes and omits some of them. V and J calls and clone size are copied from that table; D and trimming were computed from the DNA. In the table there are around 170,000 clones, approximately 90% of which are singletons. This clonotype was obtained from a man aged 55 to 70 with acute or convalescent COVID-19. The source material was peripheral blood.

CDR3 amino acids: CASSPAPGLGNTIYF. For the CDR3, the DNA is TGTGCCAGCTCACCAGCGCCGGGGTTAGGAAACACCATATATTTT. The chain is built from TRBV18 and TRBJ1-3, with D hard to call. Germline CDR1 reads KGHSH; CDR2 reads LQKENI. V dropped 2 bases and J dropped 4 bases, with 12 bases sitting between them. The CDR3 runs 15 residues.